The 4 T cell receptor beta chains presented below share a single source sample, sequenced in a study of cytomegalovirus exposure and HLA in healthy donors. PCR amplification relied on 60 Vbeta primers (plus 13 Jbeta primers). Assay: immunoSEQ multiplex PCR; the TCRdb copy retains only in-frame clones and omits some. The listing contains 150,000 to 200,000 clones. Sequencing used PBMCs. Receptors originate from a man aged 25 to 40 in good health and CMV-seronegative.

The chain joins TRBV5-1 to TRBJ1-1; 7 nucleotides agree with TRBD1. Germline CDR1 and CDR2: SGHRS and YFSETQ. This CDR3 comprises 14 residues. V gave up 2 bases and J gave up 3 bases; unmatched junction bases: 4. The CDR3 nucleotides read TGCGCCAGCAGCTTTGACAGGGTGGACACTGAAGCTTTCTTT. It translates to CASSFDRVDTEAFF.

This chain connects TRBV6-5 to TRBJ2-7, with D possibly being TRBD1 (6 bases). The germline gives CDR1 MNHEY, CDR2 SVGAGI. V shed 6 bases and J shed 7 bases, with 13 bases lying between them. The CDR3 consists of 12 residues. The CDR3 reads CASSRDDREQYF. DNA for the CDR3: TGTGCCAGCAGCCGAGACGACAGGGAGCAGTACTTC.

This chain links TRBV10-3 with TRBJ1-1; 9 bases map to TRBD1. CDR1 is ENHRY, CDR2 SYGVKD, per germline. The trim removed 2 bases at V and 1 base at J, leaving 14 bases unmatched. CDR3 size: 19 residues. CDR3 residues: CAISEPRVGQGGENTEAFF. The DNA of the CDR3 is TGTGCCATCAGTGAGCCCCGGGTGGGACAGGGTGGGGAGAACACTGAAGCTTTCTTT.

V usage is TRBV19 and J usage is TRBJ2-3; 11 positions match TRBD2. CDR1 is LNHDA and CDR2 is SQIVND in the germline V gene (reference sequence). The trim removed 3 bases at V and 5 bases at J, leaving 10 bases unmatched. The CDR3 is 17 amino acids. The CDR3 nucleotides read TGTGCCAGTAGTATCCCCGGGACTAGCGGACCGGGAGATACGCAGTATTTT. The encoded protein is CASSIPGTSGPGDTQYF. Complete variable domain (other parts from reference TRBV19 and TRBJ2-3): DGGITQSPKYLFRKEGQNVTLSCEQNLNHDAMYWYRQDPGQGLRLIYYSQIVNDFQKGDIAEGYSVSREKKESFPLTVTSAQKNPTAFYLCASSIPGTSGPGDTQYFGPGTRLTVL.